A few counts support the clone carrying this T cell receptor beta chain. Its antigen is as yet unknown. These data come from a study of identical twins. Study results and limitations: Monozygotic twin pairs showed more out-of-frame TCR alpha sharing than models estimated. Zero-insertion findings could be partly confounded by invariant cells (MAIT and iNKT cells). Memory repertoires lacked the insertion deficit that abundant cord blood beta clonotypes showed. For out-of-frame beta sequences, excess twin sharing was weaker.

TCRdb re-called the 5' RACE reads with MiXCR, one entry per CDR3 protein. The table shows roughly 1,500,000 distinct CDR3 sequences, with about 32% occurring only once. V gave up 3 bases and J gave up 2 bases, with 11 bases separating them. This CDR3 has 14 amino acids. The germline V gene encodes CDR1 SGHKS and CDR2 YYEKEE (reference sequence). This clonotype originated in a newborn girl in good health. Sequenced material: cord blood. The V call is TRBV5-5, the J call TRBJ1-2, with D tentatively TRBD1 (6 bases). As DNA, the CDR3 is TGTGCCAGCAGCTGGAGGGGGGACAACTATGGCTACACCTTC. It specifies CASSWRGDNYGYTF.